Following are 7 T cell receptor beta chains from one sample sequenced in a study of blood T cell repertoires in COVID-19. Sequenced by immunoSEQ multiplex PCR; TCRdb stores in-frame clones only, minus some. The repertoire holds about 160,000 clones, roughly 71% seen once, with roughly 3.7% in the top ten. The material sequenced was peripheral blood. These receptors all stem from a woman aged 80 or older with acute or convalescent COVID-19.

V and J are TRBV7-2 and TRBJ1-5, with 7 bases identical to TRBD1. In germline, CDR1 is SGHTA, CDR2 FQGNSA. V lost 2 bases to trimming and J lost 8 bases; unmatched junction nucleotides: 6. There are 14 residues in the CDR3. This CDR3 is CASSLYDRVEPQHF. CDR3 coding DNA: TGTGCCAGCAGCTTATATGACAGGGTGGAGCCCCAGCATTTT.

The chain couples TRBV19 to TRBJ2-3; a weak D match, TRBD1 (6 bases). With 6 bases removed from V and 3 bases from J, the gap between germline ends came to 16 bases. This CDR3 region has 15 residues. The germline V gene encodes CDR1 LNHDA and CDR2 SQIVND (reference sequence). The CDR3 region is CASRKFTGLTDTQYF. CDR3 DNA sequence: TGTGCCAGTAGGAAATTCACAGGGCTGACAGATACGCAGTATTTT. Using reference TRBV19 and TRBJ2-3 for the parts outside the CDR3, the full variable domain is DGGITQSPKYLFRKEGQNVTLSCEQNLNHDAMYWYRQDPGQGLRLIYYSQIVNDFQKGDIAEGYSVSREKKESFPLTVTSAQKNPTAFYLCASRKFTGLTDTQYFGPGTRLTVL.

The V and J genes are TRBV4-2 and TRBJ2-5; a possible D gene is TRBD2 (6 bases). The V gene's germline CDR1 is LGHNA and CDR2 YNFKEQ. This CDR3 region has 16 residues. V was pared by 0 bases and J by 1 base, with 12 bases between. DNA for the CDR3: TGTGCCAGCAGCCAAGATGGGGGGTTCGGCCAAGAGACCCAGTACTTC. This encodes CASSQDGGFGQETQYF.

This chain connects TRBV30 to TRBJ2-7; no firm D call. This CDR3 region has 13 residues. The germline V gene encodes CDR1 GTSNPN and CDR2 SVGIG (reference sequence). With 0 bases removed from V and 3 bases from J, the gap between germline ends came to 9 bases. CDR3 nucleotide sequence: TGTGCCTGGAGTGTAAGAGGAGACTACGAGCAGTACTTC. This encodes CAWSVRGDYEQYF.

A few counts support this clone. The V and J genes are TRBV18 and TRBJ1-1; a possible D gene is TRBD1 (6 bases). The germline V gene encodes CDR1 KGHSH and CDR2 LQKENI. Trimming removed 3 bases at V and 4 bases at J, with 15 bases between. The CDR3 has 15 residues. The CDR3 protein is CASSPGGTGRTEAFF. As DNA, the CDR3 is TGTGCCAGCTCACCGGGTGGAACAGGGCGCACTGAAGCTTTCTTT.

The chain joins TRBV27 to TRBJ1-1; no clear D. The ends were cut back, 5 bases at V and 1 base at J, with 11 bases in the middle. The CDR3 consists of 14 residues. CDR1 MNHEY and CDR2 SMNVEV come from the germline V gene (reference sequence). CDR3 bases: TGTGCCAGCAGTGCCCGGGATTCGAACACTGAAGCTTTCTTT. This translates into CASSARDSNTEAFF.

The V gene is TRBV3-1 (or the pseudogene TRBV3-2), the J gene TRBJ2-1, with D perhaps TRBD2 (5 bases). Germline V lookup: CDR1 LGHDT, CDR2 YNNKEL (reference sequence). There are 15 residues in the CDR3. The V and J ends lost 4 bases and 0 bases respectively, with 10 bases between them. CDR3 region: CASSLSGPSYNEQFF. In nucleotides, the CDR3 is TGTGCCAGCAGCCTCAGCGGCCCCTCCTACAATGAGCAGTTCTTC.